This entry features one T cell receptor (beta chain) sequence. Its target is not known. The CDR3 runs 15 residues. V was shortened by 10 bases and J by 5 bases, with 23 bases between the two germline ends. Germline CDR1 and CDR2: MNHNS and SASEGT. There were likely unrecorded immune exposures, though donors were nominally healthy when sampled. This sample is part of a study of cytomegalovirus exposure and HLA in healthy donors. As for the study in general: Roughly 180 million T cells yielded around 120 million unique TCR beta sequences in earlier analysis.

General study results and limits: Common viral pathogens (according to a later analysis) appeared linked to several of the most significant clusters. A missense variant in DCLRE1C was later tied to TCR beta V- and J-gene trimming.

PCR amplification relied on 60 Vbeta primers (plus 13 Jbeta primers). The table came from immunoSEQ multiplex PCR; TCRdb's copy has only in-frame clones and leaves some out. The table records around 93,000 clones, over 75% of them present only once. This sequence originates from a man aged 50-59 years in good health and CMV-seronegative. The V call is TRBV6-1, the J call TRBJ2-5; TRBD2 might be the D (6 bases). The sample comprised PBMCs. CDR3 nucleotide sequence: TGTGCCACTCTGGAGGGCCCCCACAAGAGGGAGACCCAGTACTTC. It codes for CATLEGPHKRETQYF.